This T cell receptor (beta chain) came from a study of blood T cell repertoires in COVID-19. TCRdb's copy holds only in-frame clones and misses some; the assay was immunoSEQ multiplex PCR. The sample holds 140,000 to 150,000 clones, more than 75% seen once. The CDR3 totals 12 residues. The V end was cut by 9 bases, the J end by 1 base, with 9 bases between. The source is a man between 60 and 75 years old with acute or convalescent COVID-19. The chain couples TRBV23-1 to TRBJ1-1, with D tentatively TRBD1 (5 bases). TRBV23-1 is designated an ORF whose function remains uncertain. Material: peripheral blood. In DNA form, the CDR3 reads TGCGCCAGTAGGGGTGGGAACACTGAAGCTTTCTTT. It yields the protein CASRGGNTEAFF.